A selection of T cell receptor beta chains follows, all from one sample in a study of T cells after yellow fever vaccination. MiXCR, run by TCRdb on the 5' RACE reads, gives a single entry per CDR3 protein. The sample lists a few hundred thousand distinct CDR3 sequences; over 8% were seen once. Sequenced here: PBMCs, sampled on the day of the first yellow fever vaccination. These receptor sequences come from a man aged 18 to 29 who received the YFV17D yellow fever vaccine. Both conserved end residues are part of each CDR3. Fields, in order: D gene, V gene, J gene, clone size, CDR3 protein, CDR3 DNA. A D gene is named only where the DNA matches it firmly. Clone size is given for some rows only: seen once, a few or many times, or a class if the clone is expanded.

NA,TRBV5-1,TRBJ1-1,many,CASRGGEGLNTEAFF,TGCGCCAGCAGGGGGGGTGAGGGATTGAACACTGAAGCTTTCTTT
NA,TRBV7-2,TRBJ1-5,few,CASSFMTGGSNQPQHF,TGTGCCAGCAGCTTCATGACTGGGGGGAGCAATCAGCCCCAGCATTTT
NA,TRBV7-2,TRBJ2-3,NA,CASSVTPSDTQYF,TGTGCCAGCAGTGTGACACCGTCAGATACGCAGTATTTT
TRBD1,TRBV6-1,TRBJ2-7,few,CASRDPGGSYEQYF,TGTGCCAGCAGGGACCCAGGGGGATCCTACGAGCAGTACTTC
NA,TRBV21-1,TRBJ1-6,NA,CASSRKIGTGDSPLHF,TGTGCCAGCAGCAGAAAAATCGGGACAGGGGATTCACCCCTCCACTTT
TRBD1,TRBV6-2/TRBV6-3,TRBJ1-3,few,CASSYNLRRGTAGSSGNTIYF,TGTGCCAGCAGTTACAACCTACGACGGGGGACAGCGGGCAGCTCTGGAAACACCATATATTTT
TRBD1,TRBV2,TRBJ2-1,NA,CASRGDRAYYNEQFF,TGTGCCAGCAGGGGGGACAGGGCTTACTACAATGAGCAGTTCTTC
NA,TRBV6-5,TRBJ1-5,NA,CASSPTPVPQHF,TGTGCCAGCAGTCCCACACCGGTCCCCCAGCATTTT
TRBD1,TRBV6-5,TRBJ2-5,NA,CASSYSRGTVQETQYF,TGTGCCAGCAGTTACTCGAGGGGGACAGTCCAAGAGACCCAGTACTTC
NA,TRBV4-3,TRBJ2-7,many,CASSQDFSTYEQYF,TGCGCCAGCAGCCAAGATTTTTCGACATACGAGCAGTACTTC
TRBD1,TRBV5-6,TRBJ2-7,NA,CASSPALGDRGLGRYEQYF,TGTGCCAGCAGCCCGGCTCTAGGGGACAGGGGTCTTGGGCGCTACGAGCAGTACTTC
TRBD1,TRBV9,TRBJ2-5,NA,CASSAGGPSETQYF,TGTGCCAGCAGCGCAGGGGGCCCCTCGGAGACCCAGTACTTC
TRBD1,TRBV18,TRBJ2-7,NA,CASSSRDRGGAGEQYF,TGTGCCAGCTCATCCAGGGACAGGGGAGGTGCGGGGGAGCAGTACTTC
NA,TRBV7-9,TRBJ2-3,many,CASSLTAGNTDTQYF,TGTGCCAGCAGCTTAACGGCAGGCAACACAGATACGCAGTATTTT
TRBD1,TRBV27,TRBJ1-1,few,CASRRQGWNTEAFF,TGTGCCAGCAGACGACAGGGTTGGAACACTGAAGCTTTCTTT
NA,TRBV6-2/TRBV6-3,TRBJ2-5,few,CASTQSGETQYF,TGTGCCAGCACCCAATCGGGGGAGACCCAGTACTTC
TRBD1,TRBV6-2/TRBV6-3,TRBJ2-7,many,CASRLPGTGALWNF,TGTGCCAGCAGACTACCCGGGACAGGGGCTCTTTGGAACTTC
TRBD2,TRBV7-2,TRBJ2-2,few,CASSFSGGSTGELFF,TGTGCCAGCAGCTTCAGCGGGGGAAGCACCGGGGAGCTGTTTTTT
NA,TRBV29-1,TRBJ2-6,few,CSVEGGPGANVLTF,TGCAGCGTTGAAGGGGGCCCTGGGGCCAACGTCCTGACTTTC
TRBD1,TRBV2,TRBJ1-6,few,CAGSNQGGYSPLHF,TGTGCCGGGTCAAATCAGGGGGGGTATTCACCCCTCCACTTT
TRBD2,TRBV4-2,TRBJ2-3,few,CASRGYTERGGIDTQYF,TGTGCCAGCAGGGGGTACACAGAGCGGGGGGGCATAGATACGCAGTATTTT
NA,TRBV6-4,TRBJ2-1,NA,CASGSSGGRPDEQFF,TGTGCCAGCGGGAGTTCCGGGGGGCGCCCCGATGAGCAGTTCTTC
TRBD1,TRBV5-6,TRBJ1-2,NA,CASSLVERGRYGYTF,TGTGCCAGCAGCTTGGTGGAAAGGGGGCGCTATGGCTACACCTTC
TRBD2,TRBV5-1,TRBJ2-4,NA,CASSGGTSGTLAKNIQYF,TGCGCCAGCAGCGGCGGGACTAGCGGAACTCTAGCCAAAAACATTCAGTACTTC
TRBD1,TRBV29-1,TRBJ1-1,few,CSVEVGDRGWAFF,TGCAGCGTTGAAGTTGGGGACAGGGGTTGGGCTTTCTTT
TRBD1,TRBV12-3/TRBV12-4,TRBJ2-7,many,CASSRGGAFYEQYF,TGTGCCAGCAGTCGAGGGGGCGCCTTCTACGAGCAGTACTTC
TRBD1,TRBV6-1,TRBJ2-1,NA,CASSQTNLGQGLVHEQFF,TGTGCCAGCAGCCAAACGAACCTGGGACAGGGTCTAGTTCATGAGCAGTTCTTC
TRBD1,TRBV4-1,TRBJ2-5,NA,CASSPWTGLRPQYF,TGCGCCAGCAGCCCGTGGACAGGGTTGCGTCCCCAGTACTTC
NA,TRBV7-6,TRBJ2-2,many,CASSLRTNDRTGELFF,TGTGCCAGCAGCTTAAGGACAAACGATCGAACCGGGGAGCTGTTTTTT
NA,TRBV7-9,TRBJ2-1,few,CASSWGGASYNEQFF,TGTGCCAGCAGCTGGGGGGGGGCATCCTACAATGAGCAGTTCTTC
TRBD1,TRBV4-1,TRBJ2-7,NA,CASSQASRTGNYEQYF,TGCGCCAGCAGCCAAGCTAGCCGGACAGGGAACTACGAGCAGTACTTC
TRBD2,TRBV6-2/TRBV6-3,TRBJ2-5,NA,CASSRQPGLAGESETQYF,TGTGCCAGCAGTCGCCAACCGGGACTAGCGGGGGAAAGTGAGACCCAGTACTTC